The present entry profiles one TCR beta chain with its context. No antigen is known for it. Relative to the germline gene, one junction end is altered; a read error may explain this. The planned depth of sequencing spanned 1 in 200,000 to 1 in 1 million T cells. Only in-frame clones appear in the TCRdb table, and some are missing; sequencing was by immunoSEQ multiplex PCR. The sample holds about 140,000 clones, 65% to 85% seen once. This CDR3 region has 14 residues. Germline values: CDR1 SEHNR, CDR2 FQNEAQ (reference sequence). The data were obtained in a study of cytotoxic CD8 clonotypes in ibrutinib-treated CLL. General study points: Clonality measured at baseline exceeded age-matched healthy donors, tracking circulating CD8+ T-cell counts. Patients with sustained remission and those progressing were sampled at differing times. Clonality showed a rise at ibrutinib response that reversed toward baseline at progression.

Material: PBMCs, obtained after 36 months of ibrutinib treatment. This chain connects TRBV7-9 to TRBJ2-7; D perhaps matches TRBD1 (5 bases). This receptor was obtained from a human donor with chronic lymphocytic leukemia. The CDR3 is CLCYRSPGTYEQYF. The CDR3 region has the DNA TGCTTATGCTACAGGTCACCAGGGACCTACGAGCAGTACTTC.